This TCR beta chain was found in a study of T cell repertoires in aging, cancer and after chemotherapy. The length of the CDR3 is 16 residues. CDR1 is LNHDA, CDR2 SQIVND, per germline (reference sequence). V shed 6 bases and J 3 bases; nucleotides not matched to a gene: 3. Rearranged V-D-J TRB sequences were amplified with a mixed TRB-A/B primer pool. TCRdb reprocessed the multiplex PCR reads with MiXCR, giving one entry per CDR3 protein. Of under 3,000 distinct CDR3 sequences in the sample, 59% were seen once. The template was genomic DNA from peripheral blood, not RNA. Sequenced input: blood. The chain is built from TRBV19 and TRBJ2-1, with 15 bases that match TRBD2. The receptor's source is a human donor with a blood cancer. The CDR3: CASRGTSGGHYNEQFF. As DNA, the CDR3 is TGTGCCAGTAGAGGGACTAGCGGGGGGCACTACAATGAGCAGTTCTTC. Supplemented by reference TRBV19 and TRBJ2-1, the full variable domain reads DGGITQSPKYLFRKEGQNVTLSCEQNLNHDAMYWYRQDPGQGLRLIYYSQIVNDFQKGDIAEGYSVSREKKESFPLTVTSAQKNPTAFYLCASRGTSGGHYNEQFFGPGTRLTVL.